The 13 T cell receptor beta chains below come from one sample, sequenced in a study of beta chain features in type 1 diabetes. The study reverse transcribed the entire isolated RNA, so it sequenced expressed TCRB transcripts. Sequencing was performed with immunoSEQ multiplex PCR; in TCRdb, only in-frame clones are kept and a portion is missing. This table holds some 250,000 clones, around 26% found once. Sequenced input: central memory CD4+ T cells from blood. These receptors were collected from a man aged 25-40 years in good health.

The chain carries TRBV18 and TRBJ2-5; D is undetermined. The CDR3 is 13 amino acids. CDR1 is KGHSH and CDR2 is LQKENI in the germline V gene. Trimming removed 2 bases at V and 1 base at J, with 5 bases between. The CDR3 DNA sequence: TGTGCCAGCTCACCAAACCTCCAAGAGACCCAGTACTTC. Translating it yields CASSPNLQETQYF.

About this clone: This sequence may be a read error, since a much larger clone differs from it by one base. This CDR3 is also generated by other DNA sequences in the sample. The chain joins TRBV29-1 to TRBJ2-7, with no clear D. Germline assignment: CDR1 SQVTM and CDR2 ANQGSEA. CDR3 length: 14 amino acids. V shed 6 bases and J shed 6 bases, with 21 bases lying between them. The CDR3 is CSVVRRIPFCEQYF. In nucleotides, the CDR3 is TGCAGCGTGGTGCGAAGGATTCCCTTTTGCGAGCAGTACTTC.

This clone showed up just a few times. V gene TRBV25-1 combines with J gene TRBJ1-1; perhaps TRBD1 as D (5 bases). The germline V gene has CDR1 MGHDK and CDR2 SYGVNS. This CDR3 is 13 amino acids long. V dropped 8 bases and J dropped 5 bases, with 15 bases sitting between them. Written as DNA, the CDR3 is TGTGCCAGCTCCCGGGGGGGATGGACTGAAGCTTTCTTT. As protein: CASSRGGWTEAFF. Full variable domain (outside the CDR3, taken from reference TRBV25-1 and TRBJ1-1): EADIYQTPRYLVIGTGKKITLECSQTMGHDKMYWYQQDPGMELHLIHYSYGVNSTEKGDLSSESTVSRIRTEHFPLTLESARPSHTSQYLCASSRGGWTEAFFGQGTRLTVV.

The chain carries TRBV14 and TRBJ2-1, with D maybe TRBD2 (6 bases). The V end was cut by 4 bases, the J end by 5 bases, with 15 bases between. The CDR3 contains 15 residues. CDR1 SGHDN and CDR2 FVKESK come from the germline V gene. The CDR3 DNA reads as TGTGCCAGCAGCCCTATGAGGAGGGAAAACAATGAGCAGTTCTTC. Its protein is CASSPMRRENNEQFF.

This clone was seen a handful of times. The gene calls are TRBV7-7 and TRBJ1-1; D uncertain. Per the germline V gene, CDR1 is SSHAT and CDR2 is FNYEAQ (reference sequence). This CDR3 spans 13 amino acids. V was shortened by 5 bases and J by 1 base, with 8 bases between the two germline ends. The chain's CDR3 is CASSAQKNTEAFF. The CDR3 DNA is TGTGCCAGCAGCGCGCAGAAGAACACTGAAGCTTTCTTT. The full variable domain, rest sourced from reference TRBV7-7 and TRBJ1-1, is GAGVSQSPRYKVTKRGQDVTLRCDPISSHATLYWYQQALGQGPEFLTYFNYEAQPDKSGLPSDRFSAERPEGSISTLTIQRTEQRDSAMYRCASSAQKNTEAFFGQGTRLTVV.

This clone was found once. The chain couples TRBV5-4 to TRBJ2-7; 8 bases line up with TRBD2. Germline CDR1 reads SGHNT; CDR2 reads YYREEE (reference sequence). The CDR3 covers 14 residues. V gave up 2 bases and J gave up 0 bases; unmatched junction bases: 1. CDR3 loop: CASSFGTSSYEQYF. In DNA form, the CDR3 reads TGTGCCAGCAGCTTTGGGACTAGCTCCTACGAGCAGTACTTC.

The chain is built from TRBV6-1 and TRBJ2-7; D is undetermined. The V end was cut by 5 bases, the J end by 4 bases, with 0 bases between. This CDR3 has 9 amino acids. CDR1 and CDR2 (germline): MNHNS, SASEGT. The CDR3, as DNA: TGTGCCAGCAGTTACGAGCAGTACTTC. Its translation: CASSYEQYF.

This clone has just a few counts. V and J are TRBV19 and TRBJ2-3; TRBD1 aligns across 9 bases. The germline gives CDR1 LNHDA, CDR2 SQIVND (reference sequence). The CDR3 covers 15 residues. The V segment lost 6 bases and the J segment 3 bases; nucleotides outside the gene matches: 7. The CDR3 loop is CASSTGQGRTDTQYF. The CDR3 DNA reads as TGTGCCAGTAGCACGGGACAGGGAAGGACAGATACGCAGTATTTT.

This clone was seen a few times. The DNA for the CDR3 is TGCAGCGCCATACAGGGTAGTGGGTATGGCTACACCTTC. Its protein product is CSAIQGSGYGYTF. The V gene is TRBV29-1, the J gene TRBJ1-2; TRBD1 might be the D (6 bases). The V end was cut by 7 bases, the J end by 5 bases, with 17 bases between. The CDR3 extends over 13 amino acids. Germline V gives CDR1 SQVTM, CDR2 ANQGSEA.

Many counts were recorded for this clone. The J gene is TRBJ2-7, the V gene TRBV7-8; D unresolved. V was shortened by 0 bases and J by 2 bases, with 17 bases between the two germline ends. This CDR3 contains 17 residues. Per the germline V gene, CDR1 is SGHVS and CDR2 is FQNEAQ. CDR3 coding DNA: TGTGCCAGCAGCTTAGCAGTCGGCAGGAGCCACCCCTACGAGCAGTACTTC. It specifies CASSLAVGRSHPYEQYF.

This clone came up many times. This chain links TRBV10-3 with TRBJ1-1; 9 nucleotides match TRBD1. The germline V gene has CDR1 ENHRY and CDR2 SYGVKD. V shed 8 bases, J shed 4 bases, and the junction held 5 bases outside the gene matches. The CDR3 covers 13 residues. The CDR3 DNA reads TGTGCCATCTCCGGGACAGGGACCACTGAAGCTTTCTTT. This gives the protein CAISGTGTTEAFF.

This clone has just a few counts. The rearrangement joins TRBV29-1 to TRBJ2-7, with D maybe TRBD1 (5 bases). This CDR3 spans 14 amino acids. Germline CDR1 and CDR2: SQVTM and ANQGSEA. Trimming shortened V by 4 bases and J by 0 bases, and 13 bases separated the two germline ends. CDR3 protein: CSVVGVSFSYEQYF. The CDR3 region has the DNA TGCAGCGTTGTAGGGGTCAGTTTCTCCTACGAGCAGTACTTC.

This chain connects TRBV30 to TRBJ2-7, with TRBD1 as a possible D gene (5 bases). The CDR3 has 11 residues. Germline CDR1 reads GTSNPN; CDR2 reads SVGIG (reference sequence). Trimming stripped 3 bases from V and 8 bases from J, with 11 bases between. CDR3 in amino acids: CAWSAQVQQYF. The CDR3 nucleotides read TGTGCCTGGAGCGCACAGGTCCAGCAGTACTTC. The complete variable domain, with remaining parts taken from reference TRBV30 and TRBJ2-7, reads SQTIHQWPATLVQPVGSPLSLECTVEGTSNPNLYWYRQAAGRGLQLLFYSVGIGQISSEVPQNLSASRPQDRQFILSSKKLLLSDSGFYLCAWSAQVQQYFGPGTRLTVT.